This paragraph reports one T cell receptor beta chain. As yet, its antigen is unknown. TCRdb redid the calling of the 5' RACE reads with MiXCR, one entry per CDR3 protein. The table includes some 140,000 distinct CDR3 sequences, about 15% detected once. This sample is part of a study of CD8 T cells in ankylosing spondylitis. Study results and limitations: It appeared that ankylosing spondylitis blood was characterized by a TCR beta motif of fewer than 10 highly homologous variants.

Unmatched junction bases numbered 6, after V lost 5 bases and J lost 4 bases. This CDR3 is built from 14 residues. The germline gives CDR1 SGHTA, CDR2 FQGNSA. What was sequenced was blood, either unsorted or a sorted T cell fraction (not recorded which). This TCR came from a male donor with ankylosing spondylitis. The chain joins TRBV7-2 to TRBJ1-1; 8 bases align to TRBD1. CDR3 nucleotide sequence: TGTGCCAGCAGCCCTTACAGGGGGTTCACTGAAGCTTTCTTT. Translated, it gives CASSPYRGFTEAFF. The entire variable domain, with the rest obtained from reference TRBV7-2 and TRBJ1-1, is as follows: GAGVSQSPSNKVTEKGKDVELRCDPISGHTALYWYRQSLGQGLEFLIYFQGNSAPDKSGLPSDRFSAERTGGSVSTLTIQRTQQEDSAVYLCASSPYRGFTEAFFGQGTRLTVV.